The clone carrying this T cell receptor beta chain appeared a single time. What it binds is unknown. The CDR3 runs 14 residues. Between the trimmed V and J ends, which lost 6 bases and 0 bases, there was a span of 8 bases. Germline values: CDR1 LNHDA, CDR2 SQIVND (reference sequence). The sample belongs to a study of cytomegalovirus exposure and HLA in healthy donors. Study-level points and caveats: Most subjects had HLA-A and HLA-B alleles reportedly predicted accurately by TCR beta sequences. According to reports, the classifier identified cytomegalovirus status with high specificity and sensitivity.

Primers included in the PCR were 60 Vbeta and 13 Jbeta primers. Clones were read by immunoSEQ multiplex PCR, and TCRdb kept only the in-frame ones, dropping some. The sample shows 130,000 or so clones, more than 60% of them seen only once. The sample consisted of PBMCs. The V gene is TRBV19, the J gene TRBJ1-4, with D maybe TRBD1 (5 bases). The sequence derives from a woman in her thirties or forties in good health and CMV-seropositive. The chain's CDR3 is CASSGHSTNEKLFF. CDR3 in DNA: TGTGCCAGTAGCGGACACTCAACTAATGAAAAACTGTTTTTT.